This is a list of T cell receptor beta chains from one sample in a study of OX40 agonist ivuxolimab in advanced cancers. Profiled with immunoSEQ multiplex PCR; TCRdb holds only in-frame clones, not every one. The sample lists about 80,000 clones, around 87% seen once, with under 6.5% in the top ten. Sequenced here: CD4+ or CD8+ T cells sorted from blood, sampled in a trial of the OX40 agonist ivuxolimab. The receptors stem from an adult with an advanced solid tumor such as melanoma, head and neck, liver or kidney cancer. The CDR3 runs from the conserved cysteine through the conserved F or W. The D gene is left open where the match is weak. Some rows have no size entry. The others give once, few or many, or a class for an expanded clone.

CDR3	DNA	size	V	J	D
CASSLAAVSTSGRDTQYF	TGTGCCAGCAGCTTGGCCGCCGTCTCGACTAGCGGGAGAGATACGCAGTATTTT	NA	TRBV5-8	TRBJ2-3	TRBD2
CASSLGLAGAGNTIYF	TGCGCCAGCAGCTTGGGTTTGGCAGGGGCTGGAAACACCATATATTTT	NA	TRBV5-1	TRBJ1-3	NA
CASSQFIVNTEAFF	TGCGCCAGCAGCCAATTCATTGTGAACACTGAAGCTTTCTTT	NA	TRBV4-1	TRBJ1-1	NA
CSARLGQIQHF	TGCAGTGCTAGATTAGGACAGATCCAGCATTTT	NA	TRBV20-1	TRBJ1-5	NA
CASSRDRGNYGYTF	TGTGCCAGCAGCAGGGACAGGGGTAACTATGGCTACACCTTC	NA	TRBV6-4	TRBJ1-2	TRBD1
CASSSYRDIPEAFF	TGTGCCAGCAGTTCGTACAGGGATATTCCTGAAGCTTTCTTT	NA	TRBV28	TRBJ1-1	NA
CASSPIPTGTSGQLTQYF	TGTGCCAGCAGCCCTATACCAACCGGGACTAGCGGGCAACTCACCCAGTACTTC	once	TRBV9	TRBJ2-5	TRBD2
CASSLQARGGNEQFF	TGTGCCAGCAGTTTACAGGCCAGAGGCGGCAATGAGCAGTTCTTC	NA	TRBV28	TRBJ2-1	NA
CASSESGGAENEQFF	TGTGCCAGCAGTGAGAGCGGGGGGGCGGAAAATGAGCAGTTCTTC	NA	TRBV6-6	TRBJ2-1	TRBD2
CASRASSYEQYF	TGTGCCAGCAGGGCTAGCTCCTACGAGCAGTACTTC	NA	TRBV6-1	TRBJ2-7	NA
CASRGRGRGPYEQYF	TGTGCCAGCAGAGGGAGGGGCAGGGGGCCCTACGAGCAGTACTTC	NA	TRBV2	TRBJ2-7	NA
CASSYGTGDSGNTIYF	TGCGCCAGCAGCTATGGGACAGGGGACTCTGGAAACACCATATATTTT	NA	TRBV5-1	TRBJ1-3	TRBD1
CASSLGRLNTEAFF	TGTGCCAGCAGCCTAGGTCGTCTCAACACTGAAGCTTTCTTT	NA	TRBV7-9	TRBJ1-1	NA
CSVEDLGETQYF	TGCAGCGTTGAGGACCTCGGAGAGACCCAGTACTTC	NA	TRBV29-1	TRBJ2-5	NA
CASSGGTGNSSPLHF	TGTGCCAGTAGTGGGGGGACAGGGAACTCATCACCCCTCCACTTT	NA	TRBV19	TRBJ1-6	TRBD1
CASRTGGVLKGMTLHF	TGTGCCAGCAGAACGGGGGGGGTCCTTAAAGGTATGACCCTCCACTTT	NA	TRBV28	TRBJ1-6	NA
CASRDKGDEQYF	TGCGCCAGCAGGGACAAAGGGGACGAGCAGTACTTC	NA	TRBV10-1	TRBJ2-7	NA
CASSLWGMNTEAFF	TGCGCCAGCAGCTTATGGGGAATGAACACTGAAGCTTTCTTT	NA	TRBV5-1	TRBJ1-1	NA
CASSFLSGGSSGNTIYF	TGTGCCAGCAGTTTCTTGTCCGGGGGCAGCTCTGGAAACACCATATATTTT	once	TRBV28	TRBJ1-3	NA
CASSYGGGDTDTQYF	TGTGCCAGCAGTTACGGTGGGGGGGACACAGATACGCAGTATTTT	once	TRBV27	TRBJ2-3	TRBD2
CASSLPLTNSPLHF	TGTGCCAGCAGTCTACCCCTCACAAATTCACCCCTCCACTTT	NA	TRBV2	TRBJ1-6	NA
CATDRAGNEQFF	TGTGCCACGGACAGGGCAGGCAATGAGCAGTTCTTC	NA	TRBV10-3	TRBJ2-1	TRBD1
CASSIPQAGSGNTIYF	TGTGCCAGCAGCATACCACAGGCAGGATCTGGAAACACCATATATTTT	NA	TRBV5-6	TRBJ1-3	NA
CASSLEGQGNRSPLHF	TGTGCCAGCAGCTTAGAGGGACAGGGAAATAGATCACCCCTCCACTTT	NA	TRBV11-2	TRBJ1-6	TRBD1
CASSLALVVTGELFF	TGCGCCAGCAGCTTGGCCTTGGTCGTCACCGGGGAGCTGTTTTTT	NA	TRBV5-1	TRBJ2-2	NA
CASSLTLQSEAFF	TGTGCCAGCAGCTTAACCCTTCAGTCTGAAGCTTTCTTT	once	TRBV5-6	TRBJ1-1	NA
CAWRGAQWTEAFF	TGTGCCTGGCGAGGGGCACAGTGGACTGAAGCTTTCTTT	NA	TRBV30	TRBJ1-1	NA
CAWSLAGVRETQYF	TGTGCCTGGAGTCTAGCGGGAGTGAGAGAGACCCAGTACTTC	NA	TRBV30	TRBJ2-5	TRBD2
CASSHPRIGAGDNSPLHF	TGTGCCAGCAGCCATCCCCGGATCGGGGCAGGGGACAATTCACCCCTCCACTTT	once	TRBV4-2	TRBJ1-6	NA
CASSLGLAGTDTQYF	TGTGCCAGCAGCTTAGGACTAGCGGGGACAGATACGCAGTATTTT	NA	TRBV7-3	TRBJ2-3	TRBD2
CASSPATNEKLFF	TGTGCCAGCAGCCCCGCAACTAATGAAAAACTGTTTTTT	NA	TRBV7-6	TRBJ1-4	NA
CASSRGTGWFRETQYF	TGTGCCAGCAGCCGCGGGACAGGGTGGTTTCGAGAGACCCAGTACTTC	NA	TRBV7-9	TRBJ2-5	TRBD1
CASSSLAGGRYTGELFF	TGTGCCAGCAGCTCACTAGCGGGAGGGCGTTATACCGGGGAGCTGTTTTTT	NA	TRBV11-2	TRBJ2-2	TRBD2
CSVLAGGTYEQYF	TGCAGCGTCCTAGCGGGAGGTACCTACGAGCAGTACTTC	NA	TRBV29-1	TRBJ2-7	TRBD2
CASSLSGSGPDTQYF	TGTGCCAGCAGTTTATCCGGGAGTGGGCCAGATACGCAGTATTTT	few	TRBV28	TRBJ2-3	NA
CASKSRTAFYEQYF	TGTGCCAGCAAATCTCGGACAGCCTTCTACGAGCAGTACTTC	NA	TRBV2	TRBJ2-7	NA
CATKTHPDGSIYSPLHF	TGTGCCACAAAGACCCACCCGGACGGGTCCATCTATTCACCCCTCCACTTT	NA	TRBV19	TRBJ1-6	NA
CASSLATWGRLSTDTQYF	TGTGCCAGCAGTTTGGCGACTTGGGGGCGCTTATCCACAGATACGCAGTATTTT	NA	TRBV28	TRBJ2-3	NA
CASSITGRKGYTF	TGTGCCAGCAGCATAACAGGGAGGAAAGGCTACACCTTC	NA	TRBV5-4	TRBJ1-2	NA
CASSYPAPAGDTQYF	TGTGCCAGCAGTTACCCAGCCCCTGCCGGAGATACGCAGTATTTT	once	TRBV6-6	TRBJ2-3	NA
CASSMEDRGGGELFF	TGTGCCAGTAGTATGGAGGACAGGGGTGGCGGGGAGCTGTTTTTT	NA	TRBV19	TRBJ2-2	TRBD1
CASSLIAGGPYNEQFF	TGTGCCAGCAGCCTAATAGCGGGGGGCCCTTACAATGAGCAGTTCTTC	NA	TRBV11-2	TRBJ2-1	TRBD2
CAWSVTRRSNEKLFF	TGTGCCTGGAGTGTCACCCGAAGATCTAATGAAAAACTGTTTTTT	NA	TRBV30	TRBJ1-4	NA
CASSPLTGRNTGELFF	TGTGCCAGCTCACCCCTTACGGGAAGGAACACCGGGGAGCTGTTTTTT	NA	TRBV18	TRBJ2-2	NA
CASSLGGVSYEQYF	TGTGCCAGCAGCCTGGGAGGAGTTTCCTACGAGCAGTACTTC	NA	TRBV7-2	TRBJ2-7	NA
CASRDNYGYTF	TGTGCCAGCAGGGACAACTATGGCTACACCTTC	few	TRBV28	TRBJ1-2	NA
CASSAWTGATEAFF	TGTGCCAGCAGCGCATGGACAGGCGCCACGGAAGCTTTCTTT	NA	TRBV9	TRBJ1-1	TRBD1
CASSAGRNTEAFF	TGTGCCAGCAGTGCAGGGCGGAACACTGAAGCTTTCTTT	NA	TRBV7-9	TRBJ1-1	NA
CASSVLASRSYEQYF	TGTGCCAGCAGTGTACTAGCGAGTCGCTCCTACGAGCAGTACTTC	once	TRBV6-5	TRBJ2-7	TRBD2
CASSSSMVGGANVLTF	NA	NA	TRBV6-6	TRBJ2-6	NA
CASSISRDEQYF	TGTGCCAGTAGTATAAGCAGGGACGAGCAGTACTTC	NA	TRBV19	TRBJ2-7	NA
CASSRAARETQYF	TGTGCCAGCAGTCGAGCCGCCCGGGAGACCCAGTACTTC	NA	TRBV27	TRBJ2-5	NA
CASSLRGTGEKLFF	TGTGCCAGCAGCTTACGGGGGACTGGTGAAAAACTGTTTTTT	NA	TRBV7-9	TRBJ1-4	NA